This TCR beta chain is from a study of T cell changes during pregnancy in multiple sclerosis (dated by TCRdb to the late 2010s). Regarding the complete study: Changes in the T cell repertoire over the course of pregnancy were examined in this study in women with multiple sclerosis.

Remarks on this clone: Its antigen has not been determined. No per-base quality is available; no much larger clone lies one base away.

The library was prepared using the immunoSEQ multiplex PCR assay. The clones in this table, taken by TCRdb from immuneACCESS, are in-frame only. Not every clone is retained; where verified, under half of the shortfall comes from an unresolved V gene, and the cause of the rest is unknown. The sample contains about 100,000 clones, around 92% of them found a single time. Jointly, the top ten make up 0.7% to 0.9% of the sample. The TCR comes from a female donor with multiple sclerosis, enrolled in a pregnancy study. The material sequenced was peripheral blood, taken before pregnancy.

The CDR3 is CASSPDPGSSNQPQHF. In nucleotides, the sequence is TGTGCCAGCAGCCCTGATCCGGGTAGCAGCAATCAGCCCCAGCATTTT. Here the chain combines TRBV5-8 and TRBJ1-5; the D gene identity is not certain. From its cysteine to its phenylalanine, the CDR3 spans 16 amino acids. Only the CDR3 DNA is retained, 48 bases long and in frame from the first base. V sheds 4 bases and J sheds 1 base, leaving 15 bases between their ends. The germline V gene sets CDR1 to SGHTS and CDR2 to YDEGEE.